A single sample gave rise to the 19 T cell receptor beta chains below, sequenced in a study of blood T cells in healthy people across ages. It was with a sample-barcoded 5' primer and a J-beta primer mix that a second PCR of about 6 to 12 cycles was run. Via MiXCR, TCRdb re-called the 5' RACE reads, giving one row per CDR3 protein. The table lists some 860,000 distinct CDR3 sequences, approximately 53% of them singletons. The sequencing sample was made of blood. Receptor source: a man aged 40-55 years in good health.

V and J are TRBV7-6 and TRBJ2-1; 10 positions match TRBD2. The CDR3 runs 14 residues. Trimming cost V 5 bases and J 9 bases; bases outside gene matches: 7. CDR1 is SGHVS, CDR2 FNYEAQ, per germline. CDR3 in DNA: TGTGCCAGCAGCACTAGCGGGGTAAGGGGTGAGCAGTTCTTC. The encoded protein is CASSTSGVRGEQFF.

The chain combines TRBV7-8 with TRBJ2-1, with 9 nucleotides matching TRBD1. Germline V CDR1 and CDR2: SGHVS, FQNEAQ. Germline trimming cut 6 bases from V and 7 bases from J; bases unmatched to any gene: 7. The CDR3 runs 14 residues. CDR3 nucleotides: TGTGCCAGCAGTGCCGGACAGGGGAGGAATGAGCAGTTCTTC. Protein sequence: CASSAGQGRNEQFF.

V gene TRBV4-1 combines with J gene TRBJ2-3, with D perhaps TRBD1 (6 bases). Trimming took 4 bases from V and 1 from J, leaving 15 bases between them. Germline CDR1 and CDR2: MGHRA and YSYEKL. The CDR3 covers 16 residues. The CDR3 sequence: CASSLYGAGGTDTQYF. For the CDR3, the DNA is TGCGCCAGCAGCCTATATGGAGCAGGGGGCACAGATACGCAGTATTTT.

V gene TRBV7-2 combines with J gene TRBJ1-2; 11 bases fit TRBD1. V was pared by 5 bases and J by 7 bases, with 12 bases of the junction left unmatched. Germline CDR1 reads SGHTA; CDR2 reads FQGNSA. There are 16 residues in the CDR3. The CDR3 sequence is CASSPDRTGGSGGYTF. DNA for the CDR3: TGTGCCAGCAGCCCCGACCGGACAGGGGGCTCTGGTGGCTACACCTTC.

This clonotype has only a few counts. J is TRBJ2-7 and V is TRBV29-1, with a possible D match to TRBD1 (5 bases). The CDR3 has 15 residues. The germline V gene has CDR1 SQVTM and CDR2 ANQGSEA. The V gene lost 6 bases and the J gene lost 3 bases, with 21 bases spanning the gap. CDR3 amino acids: CSVTSSPGQGYEQYF. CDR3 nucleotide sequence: TGCAGCGTCACATCCTCCCCGGGCCAGGGCTACGAGCAGTACTTC.

The CDR3 nucleotides read TGTGCCATTTCGACAGGGGTAACGGGAGTTGAGCAGTTCTTC. Protein sequence: CAISTGVTGVEQFF. The J gene is TRBJ2-1, the V gene TRBV27, with 8 bases matching TRBD1. This CDR3 is 14 amino acids long. Germline V lookup: CDR1 MNHEY, CDR2 SMNVEV (reference sequence). V was clipped by 10 bases and J by 9 bases; unmatched bases: 14.

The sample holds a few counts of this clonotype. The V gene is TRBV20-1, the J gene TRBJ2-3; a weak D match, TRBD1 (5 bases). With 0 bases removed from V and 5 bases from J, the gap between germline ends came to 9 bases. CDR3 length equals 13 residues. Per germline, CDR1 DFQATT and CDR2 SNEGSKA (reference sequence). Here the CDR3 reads CSARDPQGDTQYF. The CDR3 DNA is TGCAGTGCTAGAGACCCCCAGGGAGATACGCAGTATTTT.

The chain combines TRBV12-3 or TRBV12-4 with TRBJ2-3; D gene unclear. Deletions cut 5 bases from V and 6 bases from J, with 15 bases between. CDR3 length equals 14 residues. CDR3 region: CASSTRMGLDTQYF. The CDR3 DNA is TGTGCCAGCAGTACCCGAATGGGTTTGGATACGCAGTATTTT.

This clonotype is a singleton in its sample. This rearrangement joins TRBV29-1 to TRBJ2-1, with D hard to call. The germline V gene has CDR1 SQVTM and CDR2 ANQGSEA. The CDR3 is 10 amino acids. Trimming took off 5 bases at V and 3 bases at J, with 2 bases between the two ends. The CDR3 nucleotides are TGCAGCGTTTACTACAATGAGCAGTTCTTC. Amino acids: CSVYYNEQFF.

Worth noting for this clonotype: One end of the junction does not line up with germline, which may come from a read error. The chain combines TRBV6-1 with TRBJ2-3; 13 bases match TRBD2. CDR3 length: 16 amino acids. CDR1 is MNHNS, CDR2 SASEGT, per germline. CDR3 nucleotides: TGTGCCGGCAGTGTTCGACTAGCGGGGGGTGGGTATACGCAGTATTTT. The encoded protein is CAGSVRLAGGGYTQYF.

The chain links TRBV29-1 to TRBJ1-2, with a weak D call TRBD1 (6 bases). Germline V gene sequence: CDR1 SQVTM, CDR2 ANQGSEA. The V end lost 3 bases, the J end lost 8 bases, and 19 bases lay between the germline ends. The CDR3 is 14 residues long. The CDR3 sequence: CSVDAGGRGKGYTF. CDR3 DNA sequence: TGCAGCGTTGATGCCGGGGGGCGCGGGAAGGGCTACACCTTC. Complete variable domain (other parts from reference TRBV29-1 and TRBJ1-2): SAVISQKPSRDICQRGTSLTIQCQVDSQVTMMFWYRQQPGQSLTLIATANQGSEATYESGFVIDKFPISRPNLTFSTLTVSNMSPEDSSIYLCSVDAGGRGKGYTFGSGTRLTVV.

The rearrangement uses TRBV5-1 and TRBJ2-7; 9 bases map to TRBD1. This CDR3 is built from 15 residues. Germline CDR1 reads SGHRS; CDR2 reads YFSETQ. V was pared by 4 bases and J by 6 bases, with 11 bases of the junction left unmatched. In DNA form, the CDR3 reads TGCGCCAGCAGCGGATCCGGGACAGGGACGTTCGAGCAGTACTTC. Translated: CASSGSGTGTFEQYF.

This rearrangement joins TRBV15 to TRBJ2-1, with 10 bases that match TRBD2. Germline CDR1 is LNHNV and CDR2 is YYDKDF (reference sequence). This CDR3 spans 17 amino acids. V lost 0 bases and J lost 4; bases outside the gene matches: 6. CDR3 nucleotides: TGTGCCACCAGCAGAGATTGGCGGACTAGCGGATACAATGAGCAGTTCTTC. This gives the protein CATSRDWRTSGYNEQFF. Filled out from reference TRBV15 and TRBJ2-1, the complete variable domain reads DAMVIQNPRYQVTQFGKPVTLSCSQTLNHNVMYWYQQKSSQAPKLLFHYYDKDFNNEADTPDNFQSRRPNTSFCFLDIRSPGLGDTAMYLCATSRDWRTSGYNEQFFGPGTRLTVL.

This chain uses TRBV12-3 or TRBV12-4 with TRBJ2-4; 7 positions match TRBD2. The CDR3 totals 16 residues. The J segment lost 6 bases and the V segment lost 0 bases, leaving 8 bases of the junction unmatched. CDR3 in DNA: TGTGCCAGCAGTTTAGCCCTGGCGGGGGTAGGAAACATTCAGTACTTC. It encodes CASSLALAGVGNIQYF.

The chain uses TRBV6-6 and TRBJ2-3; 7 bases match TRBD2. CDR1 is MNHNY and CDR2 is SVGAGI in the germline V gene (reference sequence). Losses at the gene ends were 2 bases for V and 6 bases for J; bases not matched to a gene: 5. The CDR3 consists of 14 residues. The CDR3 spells CASSYAMGGDTQYF. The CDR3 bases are TGTGCCAGCAGTTACGCGATGGGGGGGGATACGCAGTATTTT.

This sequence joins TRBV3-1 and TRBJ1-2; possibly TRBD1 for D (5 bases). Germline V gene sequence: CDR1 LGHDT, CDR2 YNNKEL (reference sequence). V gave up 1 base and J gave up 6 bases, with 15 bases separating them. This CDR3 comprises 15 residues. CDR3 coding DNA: TGTGCCAGCAGCCAAGCCAGGGTGGGGGGGAATGGCTACACCTTC. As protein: CASSQARVGGNGYTF.

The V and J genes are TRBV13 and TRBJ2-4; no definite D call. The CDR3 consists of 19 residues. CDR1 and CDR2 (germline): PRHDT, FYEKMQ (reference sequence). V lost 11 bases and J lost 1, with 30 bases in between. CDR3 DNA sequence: TGTGCCGGCACCTTAAGTTTCGCGGAACAAGACCGGGCCAAAAACATTCAGTACTTC. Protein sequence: CAGTLSFAEQDRAKNIQYF.

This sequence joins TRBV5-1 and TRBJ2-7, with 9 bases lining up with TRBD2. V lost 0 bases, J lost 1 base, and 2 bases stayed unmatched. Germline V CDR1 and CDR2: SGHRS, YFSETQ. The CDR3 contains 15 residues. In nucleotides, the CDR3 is TGCGCCAGCAGCTTGGATAGCGGGGGATCCTACGAGCAGTACTTC. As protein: CASSLDSGGSYEQYF.

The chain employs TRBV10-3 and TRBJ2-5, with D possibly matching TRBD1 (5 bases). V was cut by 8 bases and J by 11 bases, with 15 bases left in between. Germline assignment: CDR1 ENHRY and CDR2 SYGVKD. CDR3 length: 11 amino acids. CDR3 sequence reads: CAIPQGDEQYF. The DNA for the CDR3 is TGTGCCATCCCCCAGGGTGATGAGCAGTACTTC.